Following are 11 T cell receptor beta chains from one sample sequenced in a study of response to subunit inactivated influenza vaccine. Each CDR3 protein is one row after TCRdb ran MiXCR on the RT-PCR reads. This table has a few hundred thousand distinct CDR3 sequences, about a fifth appearing once. Sequencing used PBMCs from blood, obtained less than 22 months after vaccination. These receptors were collected from a man in his fifties or sixties who received an inactivated influenza vaccine.

This clonotype was observed a handful of times. This rearrangement joins TRBV29-1 to TRBJ2-5; D is undetermined. Germline V gene lookup returns CDR1 SQVTM and CDR2 ANQGSEA. The CDR3 covers 14 residues. Deletions cut 5 bases from V and 4 bases from J, with 17 bases between. CDR3 bases: TGCAGCGTTAAGAGATACTCAATTGGAGAGACCCAGTACTTC. Amino acids: CSVKRYSIGETQYF. Supplemented by reference TRBV29-1 and TRBJ2-5, the full variable domain reads SAVISQKPSRDICQRGTSLTIQCQVDSQVTMMFWYRQQPGQSLTLIATANQGSEATYESGFVIDKFPISRPNLTFSTLTVSNMSPEDSSIYLCSVKRYSIGETQYFGPGTRLLVL.

The V call is TRBV12-3 or TRBV12-4, the J call TRBJ2-5; 7 bases agree with TRBD2. V gave up 5 bases and J gave up 3 bases; unmatched junction bases: 9. The CDR3 consists of 15 residues. Here the CDR3 DNA reads TGTGCCAGCAGTGTCCTTGGGGGGGTGGAAGAGACCCAGTACTTC. Encoded protein: CASSVLGGVEETQYF.

V is TRBV7-9 and J is TRBJ2-2, with 10 bases that match TRBD2. The CDR3 is 14 residues long. Per germline, CDR1 SEHNR and CDR2 FQNEAQ (reference sequence). The junction had 7 bases not matched to a gene; V was cut back by 4 bases and J by 11 bases. The CDR3 sequence is CASSSGLAVNELFF. CDR3 bases: TGTGCCAGCAGCTCAGGACTAGCGGTAAACGAGCTGTTTTTT.

The genes are TRBV3-1 and TRBJ1-6, with D hard to call. The V and J ends lost 5 bases and 4 bases respectively, with 15 bases between them. The CDR3 runs 16 residues. Germline assignment: CDR1 LGHDT and CDR2 YNNKEL (reference sequence). The CDR3 DNA is TGTGCCAGCAGCAGGACTTCTAACTCATATAATTCACCCCTCCACTTT. This encodes CASSRTSNSYNSPLHF.

The chain has TRBV20-1 and TRBJ2-3; 8 bases match TRBD2. V shed 0 bases, J shed 1 base, and the junction held 6 bases outside the gene matches. Germline loops: CDR1 DFQATT, CDR2 SNEGSKA (reference sequence). There are 16 residues in the CDR3. CDR3 bases: TGCAGTGCTAGAGACCCCAAGCGGGAGCGCACAGATACGCAGTATTTT. Amino acids: CSARDPKRERTDTQYF.

This clonotype was seen more than once but under ten times. As DNA, the CDR3 is TGCGCCAGCAGCTCCCTCCAAGTGCGGGAGGGTAATGAGCAGTTCTTC. Translating gives CASSSLQVREGNEQFF. The V gene is TRBV5-1, the J gene TRBJ2-1; 9 positions match TRBD2. The germline V gene encodes CDR1 SGHRS and CDR2 YFSETQ. The J segment lost 7 bases and the V segment lost 3 bases, leaving 11 bases of the junction unmatched. This CDR3 has 16 residues.

J is TRBJ2-2 and V is TRBV9, with 8 bases identical to TRBD1. Germline assignment: CDR1 SGDLS and CDR2 YYNGEE. The CDR3 contains 17 residues. V shed 2 bases, J shed 4 bases, and the junction held 10 bases outside the gene matches. The CDR3 loop reads CASSVPGDRLGTGELFF. The CDR3, as DNA: TGTGCCAGCAGCGTGCCTGGGGACAGGTTGGGCACCGGGGAGCTGTTTTTT.

This clonotype was seen only a few times. This chain joins TRBV4-2 and TRBJ1-6, with D uncertain. The CDR3 runs to 16 residues. Trimming pared 4 bases from V and 7 bases from J, leaving 17 bases between. The germline V gene has CDR1 LGHNA and CDR2 YNFKEQ. The CDR3 bases are TGTGCCAGCAGCCTTCTAAGCGGAGTTGGCAATTCACCCCTCCACTTT. This encodes CASSLLSGVGNSPLHF.

This clonotype was detected a few times. The J gene is TRBJ1-2, the V gene TRBV10-3; 8 bases align to TRBD1. CDR3 length: 14 amino acids. V shed 7 bases, J shed 4 bases, and the junction held 8 bases outside the gene matches. Germline CDR1 and CDR2: ENHRY and SYGVKD. This CDR3 reads CAIKDTGGSYGYTF. The CDR3 DNA follows: TGTGCCATCAAGGATACAGGGGGTTCCTATGGCTACACCTTC.

This chain connects TRBV12-3 or TRBV12-4 to TRBJ2-2; 7 bases are shared with TRBD1. The CDR3 sequence is 15 residues long. Trimming cost V 6 bases and J 6 bases; bases outside gene matches: 10. CDR3 DNA: TGTGCCAGCAGATTCGGGCAGGGGGTATCCGGGGAGCTGTTTTTT. It codes for CASRFGQGVSGELFF.

This clonotype was seen a handful of times. Here the CDR3 DNA reads TGTGCCAGCAGCTTTAGCGGGAGGGCGGAATTGCAAGAGACCCAGTACTTC. Its translation is CASSFSGRAELQETQYF. This chain uses TRBV7-2 with TRBJ2-5; 11 nucleotides line up with TRBD2. J gave up 2 bases and V 3 bases, and 8 bases lay outside the gene matches. The CDR3 has 17 residues. From germline, CDR1 is SGHTA and CDR2 FQGNSA.